This T cell receptor (beta chain) was captured in a study of blood T cells in healthy people across ages. Whole-study context: Template switching recovered approximately one barcoded beta molecule for every two T cells. General study points: Measured against age, TCR beta diversity per million T cells decreased in a roughly linear manner.

For the second PCR, which ran for roughly 7 to 11 cycles, a sample-barcoded 5' primer and a J-beta primer mix were used. The authors tagged each cDNA molecule using a template-switch adaptor with 12 random nucleotides. TCRdb re-derived calls from the 5' RACE reads in MiXCR, one entry per CDR3 protein. The sample holds about 720,000 distinct CDR3 sequences, 20% to 25% seen once. In this sample, this clonotype turned up a few times. Its target is not known. Sequencing used blood. This receptor was taken from a man in his 70s in good health.

In DNA form, the CDR3 reads TGCAGTGTCCCGGGCCCCCTCTACGAGCAGTACTTC. It translates to CSVPGPLYEQYF. This chain joins TRBV20-1 and TRBJ2-5; D ambiguous. The J call is doubtful: the DNA matches TRBJ2-7 better. The CDR3 runs to 12 residues. Germline V gene lookup returns CDR1 DFQATT and CDR2 SNEGSKA (reference sequence).